A single sample gave rise to the 11 T cell receptor beta chains below, sequenced in a study of T cells after yellow fever vaccination. From the 5' RACE reads, TCRdb called clonotypes with MiXCR, one entry per CDR3 protein. The profile shows some 500,000 distinct CDR3 sequences, roughly 12% of them singletons. This material consisted of PBMCs, taken on the day of the yellow fever booster vaccination. The receptors were gathered from a man aged 25-45 years who received the YFV17D yellow fever vaccine.

The chain links TRBV18 to TRBJ2-7, with TRBD1 matching 7 bases. There are 17 residues in the CDR3. Trimming removed 0 bases from V and 2 bases from J; junction bases left unmatched: 10. Germline V gene lookup returns CDR1 KGHSH and CDR2 LQKENI. The CDR3 nucleotides read TGTGCCAGCTCACCACCGGACCACAGGGGTCCCACCTACGAGCAGTACTTC. This codes for CASSPPDHRGPTYEQYF.

The chain carries TRBV20-1 and TRBJ2-1; D unresolved. In germline, CDR1 is DFQATT, CDR2 SNEGSKA (reference sequence). The V and J ends lost 0 bases and 0 bases respectively, with 9 bases between them. The CDR3 consists of 15 residues. The CDR3, as DNA: TGCAGTGCTAGAGATCTAATTAGCTCCTACAATGAGCAGTTCTTC. It yields the protein CSARDLISSYNEQFF.

This sequence joins TRBV6-5 and TRBJ2-1; perhaps TRBD1 as D (5 bases). With 5 bases removed from V and 3 bases from J, the gap between germline ends came to 11 bases. The CDR3 has 14 amino acids. Germline-derived CDR1 and CDR2 are MNHEY and SVGAGI. The CDR3 sequence is CASSHPRDYNEQFF. For the CDR3, the DNA is TGTGCCAGCAGTCACCCCAGGGACTACAATGAGCAGTTCTTC.

This clonotype was counted ten times or more. The chain joins TRBV29-1 to TRBJ2-1; D remains ambiguous. The CDR3 sequence is 12 residues long. The germline V gene encodes CDR1 SQVTM and CDR2 ANQGSEA. The V end lost 6 bases, the J end lost 10 bases, and 16 bases lay between the germline ends. CDR3 loop: CSVAPVHPEQFF. The DNA of the CDR3 is TGCAGCGTCGCCCCGGTCCACCCCGAGCAGTTCTTC.

This clonotype was recorded a few times. The chain employs TRBV30 and TRBJ1-4; D is unresolved. Germline values: CDR1 GTSNPN, CDR2 SVGIG (reference sequence). V lost 3 bases and J 0 bases, leaving 8 bases between the germline ends. The CDR3 loop spans 14 amino acids. Here the CDR3 reads CAWRQPATNEKLFF. The CDR3 DNA reads TGTGCCTGGAGGCAACCTGCAACTAATGAAAAACTGTTTTTT.

The chain joins TRBV12-3 or TRBV12-4 to TRBJ2-1; D perhaps matches TRBD1 (6 bases). V lost 2 bases to trimming and J lost 9 bases, with 14 bases between them. The CDR3 contains 14 residues. The CDR3, as DNA: TGTGCCAGCAGTTTACTGCCAGGGGCATCTGAGCAGTTCTTC. Translating it yields CASSLLPGASEQFF.

J is TRBJ2-2 and V is TRBV5-1; D perhaps matches TRBD1 (6 bases). V gave up 0 bases and J gave up 6 bases, with 9 bases separating them. CDR1 is SGHRS and CDR2 is YFSETQ in the germline V gene. The CDR3 has 14 residues. CDR3 region: CASSLDRAAGELFF. The CDR3 DNA sequence: TGCGCCAGCAGCTTGGACAGGGCGGCCGGGGAGCTGTTTTTT.

This clonotype appeared a few times. The chain uses TRBV19 and TRBJ2-6, with a tentative D call TRBD1 (6 bases). Between the trimmed V and J ends, which lost 8 bases and 2 bases, there was a span of 13 bases. CDR1 and CDR2 (germline): LNHDA, SQIVND (reference sequence). This CDR3 is 15 amino acids long. The CDR3 loop reads CASGITGPGANVLTF. The CDR3 nucleotides read TGTGCCAGTGGGATCACAGGGCCTGGGGCCAACGTCCTGACTTTC. Combining the CDR3 with reference TRBV19 and TRBJ2-6 gives the whole variable domain DGGITQSPKYLFRKEGQNVTLSCEQNLNHDAMYWYRQDPGQGLRLIYYSQIVNDFQKGDIAEGYSVSREKKESFPLTVTSAQKNPTAFYLCASGITGPGANVLTFGAGSRLTVL.

This clonotype was counted only a few times. The chain is built from TRBV5-4 and TRBJ2-1, with D possibly matching TRBD1 (5 bases). CDR1 is SGHNT, CDR2 YYREEE, per germline (reference sequence). Trimming removed 0 bases at V and 5 bases at J, with 9 bases between. The CDR3 length is 14 residues. This CDR3 is CASSLGQLDNEQFF. As DNA, the CDR3 is TGTGCCAGCAGCTTGGGACAGCTTGACAATGAGCAGTTCTTC. Combining the CDR3 with reference TRBV5-4 and TRBJ2-1 gives the whole variable domain ETGVTQSPTHLIKTRGQQVTLRCSSQSGHNTVSWYQQALGQGPQFIFQYYREEENGRGNFPPRFSGLQFPNYSSELNVNALELDDSALYLCASSLGQLDNEQFFGPGTRLTVL.

This clonotype was picked up a small number of times. V gene TRBV12-3 or TRBV12-4 combines with J gene TRBJ2-3, with D unclear. The length of the CDR3 is 15 residues. V gave up 4 bases and J gave up 0 bases, with 11 bases separating them. CDR3: CASSWSTSSTDTQYF. The CDR3 region has the DNA TGTGCCAGCAGTTGGAGCACCAGCAGCACAGATACGCAGTATTTT.

V usage is TRBV10-3 and J usage is TRBJ1-2, with 8 bases matching TRBD1. V lost 5 bases to trimming and J lost 6 bases; unmatched junction nucleotides: 5. Germline-derived CDR1 and CDR2 are ENHRY and SYGVKD. The CDR3 length is 13 residues. CDR3: CAISSDRVDGYTF. The CDR3 DNA reads as TGTGCCATCAGTTCGGACAGGGTTGATGGCTACACCTTC.